Here is one T cell receptor (beta chain) with its context. The same CDR3 can be traced to other DNA sequences in this sample. The entirety of the isolated RNA underwent reverse transcription, so expressed TCRB transcripts were sequenced. Generated by immunoSEQ multiplex PCR, the TCRdb table keeps only in-frame clones and is missing some. The sample consists of about 620,000 clones, 15% to 18% of them appearing once. The data belong to a study of beta chain features in type 1 diabetes. V was trimmed by 6 bases and J by 3 bases, leaving 17 bases between them. CDR3 length: 14 amino acids. The germline V gene encodes CDR1 SQVTM and CDR2 ANQGSEA.

The chain uses TRBV29-1 and TRBJ1-1; D remains ambiguous. The sequencing input was naive CD4+ T cells from blood. The TCR was taken from a man between 18 and 35 years old in good health. CDR3 DNA: TGCAGCGTGGAGGCTCGTCTTGGGGACACTGAAGCTTTCTTT. Amino acids: CSVEARLGDTEAFF.